The 9 T cell receptor beta chains in this list originate from one sample, sequenced in a study of T cell responses to AZD1222 COVID-19 vaccine. TCRdb's table, derived via immunoSEQ multiplex PCR, lists solely in-frame clones and lacks some. The sample contains roughly 150,000 clones, around 91% of which appear only once. Specimen: peripheral blood, collected on day 0 of AZD1222 vaccination. These receptors were collected from an adult in good health.

The rearrangement joins TRBV5-8 to TRBJ1-2, with 10 bases identical to TRBD1. The ends lost 3 bases at V and 8 bases at J; junction bases unmatched: 10. The V gene's germline CDR1 is SGHTS and CDR2 YDEGEE. This CDR3 has 15 amino acids. DNA of the CDR3: TGTGCCAGCAGCTCCTACAGACAGGGGGCAGACGGCTACACCTTC. It translates to CASSSYRQGADGYTF.

This chain's CDR3 is CASSLFGHPEAFF. The CDR3 nucleotides read TGTGCCAGCAGCTTATTCGGGCACCCTGAAGCTTTCTTT. The chain has TRBV7-8 and TRBJ1-1; unclear D gene. The CDR3 totals 13 residues. Germline CDR1 reads SGHVS; CDR2 reads FQNEAQ. V shed 2 bases and J shed 6 bases, with 10 bases lying between them.

The rearrangement joins TRBV28 to TRBJ1-5; D is undetermined. The germline V and J ends were trimmed by 6 bases and 2 bases, with 5 bases remaining between them. Germline V gene lookup returns CDR1 MDHEN and CDR2 SYDVKM. There are 12 residues in the CDR3. DNA of the CDR3: TGTGCCAGCAGAAGTGGCAATCAGCCCCAGCATTTT. It encodes CASRSGNQPQHF.

This sequence joins TRBV7-8 and TRBJ2-7, with 7 bases that match TRBD1. Germline values: CDR1 SGHVS, CDR2 FQNEAQ. After removal of 3 bases from V and 3 bases from J, the junction contained 8 bases not matched to a gene. This CDR3 has 15 residues. The CDR3 protein is CASSFMTGRVYEQYF. The CDR3 DNA reads as TGTGCCAGCAGCTTCATGACAGGGAGAGTCTACGAGCAGTACTTC.

This rearrangement joins TRBV30 to TRBJ1-1; D is possibly TRBD1 (5 bases). Per germline, CDR1 GTSNPN and CDR2 SVGIG (reference sequence). Trimming cost V 2 bases and J 5 bases, with 15 bases left between them. CDR3 size: 14 residues. The CDR3 spells CAWSPLFRGTEAFF. The CDR3 DNA sequence: TGTGCCTGGAGTCCTCTTTTCCGGGGGACTGAAGCTTTCTTT.

The V gene is TRBV4-3, the J gene TRBJ2-2; D gene uncertain. Trimming stripped 0 bases from V and 3 bases from J, with 11 bases between. CDR1 is LGHNA, CDR2 YSLEER, per germline. The CDR3 sequence is 16 residues long. The CDR3: CASSQDFYSYTGELFF. The CDR3 DNA is TGCGCCAGCAGCCAAGATTTTTACTCTTACACCGGGGAGCTGTTTTTT.

The CDR3 sequence is CASSPPGPSETQYF. The CDR3 DNA is TGTGCCAGCTCACCCCCGGGGCCCTCAGAGACCCAGTACTTC. The chain combines TRBV18 with TRBJ2-5; D might be TRBD1 or TRBD2, each matching 5 bases. V dropped 3 bases and J dropped 4 bases, with 12 bases sitting between them. The CDR3 is 14 residues long. Germline V gives CDR1 KGHSH, CDR2 LQKENI.

This clone was seen more than once but under ten times. The genes are TRBV9 and TRBJ2-2; D is unclear. This CDR3 has 12 residues. Germline V CDR1 and CDR2: SGDLS, YYNGEE. V lost 5 bases and J 2 bases, leaving 4 bases between the germline ends. CDR3 protein: CASRDNTGELFF. CDR3 nucleotide sequence: TGTGCCAGCAGAGATAACACCGGGGAGCTGTTTTTT.

CDR3 sequence (DNA): TGTGCCAGCAGCTTAGCGCTCGAGGGAGAGACCCAGTACTTC. It is translated as CASSLALEGETQYF. J is TRBJ2-5 and V is TRBV13; weak D call: TRBD2 (5 bases). The CDR3 has 14 residues. The V and J ends lost 1 base and 4 bases respectively, with 10 bases between them. CDR1 and CDR2 from the germline V gene are PRHDT and FYEKMQ (reference sequence).